This TCR beta chain was found in a study of lung T cells in sarcoidosis with Löfgren's syndrome. TCRdb re-derived calls from the reads in MiXCR, one entry per CDR3 protein. The profile shows about 9,400 distinct CDR3 sequences, nearly 20% of them singletons. This clonotype has ten or more counts. This TCR was recovered from a human donor with sarcoidosis (Löfgren's syndrome or another form), or a control subject (not recorded which). The sample comprised CD4+ T cells from bronchoalveolar lavage.

CDR3 coding DNA: TGTGCCAGTACCCTACAGGGTGCGAACACTGAAGCTTTCTTT. As protein: CASTLQGANTEAFF. The rearrangement links TRBV19 to TRBJ1-1, with a tentative D call TRBD1 (6 bases). Germline V lookup: CDR1 LNHDA, CDR2 SQIVND (reference sequence). V lost 7 bases, J lost 1 base, and 13 bases lay in between. CDR3 size: 14 residues.